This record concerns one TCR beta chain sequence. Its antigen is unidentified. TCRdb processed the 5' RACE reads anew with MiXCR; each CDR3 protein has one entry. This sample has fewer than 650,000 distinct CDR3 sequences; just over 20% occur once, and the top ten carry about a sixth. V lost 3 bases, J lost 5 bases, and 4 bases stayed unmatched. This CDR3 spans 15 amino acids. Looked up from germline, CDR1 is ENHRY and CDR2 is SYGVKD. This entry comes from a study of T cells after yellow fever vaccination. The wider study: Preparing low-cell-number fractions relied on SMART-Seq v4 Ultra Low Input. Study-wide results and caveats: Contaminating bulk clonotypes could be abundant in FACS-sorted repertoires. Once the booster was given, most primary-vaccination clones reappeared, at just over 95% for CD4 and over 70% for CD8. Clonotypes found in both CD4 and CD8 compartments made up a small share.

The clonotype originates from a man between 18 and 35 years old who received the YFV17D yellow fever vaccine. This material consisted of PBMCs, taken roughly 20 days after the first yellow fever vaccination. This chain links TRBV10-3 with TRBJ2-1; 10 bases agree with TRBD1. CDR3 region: CAISEGTGEHNEQFF. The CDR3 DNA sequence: TGTGCCATCAGTGAAGGGACAGGGGAGCACAATGAGCAGTTCTTC.